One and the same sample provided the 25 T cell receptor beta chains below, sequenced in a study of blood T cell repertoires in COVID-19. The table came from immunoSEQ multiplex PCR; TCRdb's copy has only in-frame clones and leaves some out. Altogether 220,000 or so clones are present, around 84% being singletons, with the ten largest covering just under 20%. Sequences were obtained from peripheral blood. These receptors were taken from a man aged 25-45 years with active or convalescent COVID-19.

CDR3 coding DNA: TGCGCCAGCAGCCAAGATCGGTCGGGTTATGAGCAGTTCTTC. As protein: CASSQDRSGYEQFF. This chain connects TRBV4-3 to TRBJ2-1; D unresolved. The germline gives CDR1 LGHNA, CDR2 YSLEER. This CDR3 has 14 residues. The V and J ends lost 0 bases and 8 bases respectively, with 11 bases between them.

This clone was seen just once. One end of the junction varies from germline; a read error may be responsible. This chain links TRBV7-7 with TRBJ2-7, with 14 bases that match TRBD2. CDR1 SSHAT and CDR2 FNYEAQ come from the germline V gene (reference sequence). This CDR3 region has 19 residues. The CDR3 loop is CASSASGTSGRKYRHEQYF. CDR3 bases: TGTGCTAGCAGCGCTTCCGGGACTAGCGGGAGAAAATATCGCCACGAGCAGTACTTC.

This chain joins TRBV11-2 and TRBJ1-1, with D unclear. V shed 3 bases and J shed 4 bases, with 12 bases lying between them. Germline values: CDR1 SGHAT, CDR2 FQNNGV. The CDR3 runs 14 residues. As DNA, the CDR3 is TGTGCCAGCAGCTTGGTATTTCGGGTCACTGAAGCTTTCTTT. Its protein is CASSLVFRVTEAFF.

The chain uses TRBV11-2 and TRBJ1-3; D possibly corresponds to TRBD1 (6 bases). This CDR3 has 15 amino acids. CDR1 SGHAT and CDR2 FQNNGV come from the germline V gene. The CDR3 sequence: CTKRGGLRSGNTIYF. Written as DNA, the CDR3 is TGTACAAAACGGGGGGGGCTGCGCTCTGGAAACACCATATATTTT.

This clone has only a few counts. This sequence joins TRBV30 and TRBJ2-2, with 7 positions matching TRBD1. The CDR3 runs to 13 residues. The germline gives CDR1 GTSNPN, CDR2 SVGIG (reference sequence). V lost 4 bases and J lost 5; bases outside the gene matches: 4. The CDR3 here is CAWTPGGTGELFF. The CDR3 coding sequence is TGTGCCTGGACCCCAGGGGGAACCGGGGAGCTGTTTTTT.

This CDR3 is CASTLEVREQYF. CDR3 bases: TGTGCCAGCACCCTAGAGGTCAGAGAGCAGTACTTC. The chain recombines TRBV6-5 with TRBJ2-7; D uncertain. The CDR3 is made up of 12 amino acids. With 7 bases removed from V and 7 bases from J, the gap between germline ends came to 14 bases. Germline-derived CDR1 and CDR2 are MNHEY and SVGAGI.

The CDR3 protein is CASSQNRAYGYTF. CDR3 bases: TGTGCCAGCAGCCAAAACAGGGCATATGGCTACACCTTC. The genes are TRBV3-1 (or the pseudogene TRBV3-2) and TRBJ1-2; D is possibly TRBD1 (6 bases). The germline gives CDR1 LGHDT, CDR2 YNNKEL (reference sequence). Trimming stripped 2 bases from V and 5 bases from J, with 9 bases between. This CDR3 is 13 amino acids long.

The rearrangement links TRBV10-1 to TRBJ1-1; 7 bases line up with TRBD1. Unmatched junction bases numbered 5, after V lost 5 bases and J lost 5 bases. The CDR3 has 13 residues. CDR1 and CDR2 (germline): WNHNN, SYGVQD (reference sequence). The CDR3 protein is CASSQGVGTEAFF. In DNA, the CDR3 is TGCGCCAGCAGTCAGGGGGTAGGAACTGAAGCTTTCTTT.

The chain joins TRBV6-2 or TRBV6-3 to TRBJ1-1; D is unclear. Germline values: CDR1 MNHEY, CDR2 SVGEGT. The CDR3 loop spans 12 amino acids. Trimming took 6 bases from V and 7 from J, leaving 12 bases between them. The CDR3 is CASSLGVFEAFF. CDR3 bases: TGTGCCAGCAGCCTAGGAGTCTTTGAAGCTTTCTTT.

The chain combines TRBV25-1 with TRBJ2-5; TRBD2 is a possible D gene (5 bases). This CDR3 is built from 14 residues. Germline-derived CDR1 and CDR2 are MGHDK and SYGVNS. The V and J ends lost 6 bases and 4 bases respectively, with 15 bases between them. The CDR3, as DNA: TGTGCCAGCAGCGAGGGAAGGGCCGGAGAGACCCAGTACTTC. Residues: CASSEGRAGETQYF. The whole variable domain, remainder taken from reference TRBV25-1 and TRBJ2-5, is EADIYQTPRYLVIGTGKKITLECSQTMGHDKMYWYQQDPGMELHLIHYSYGVNSTEKGDLSSESTVSRIRTEHFPLTLESARPSHTSQYLCASSEGRAGETQYFGPGTRLLVL.

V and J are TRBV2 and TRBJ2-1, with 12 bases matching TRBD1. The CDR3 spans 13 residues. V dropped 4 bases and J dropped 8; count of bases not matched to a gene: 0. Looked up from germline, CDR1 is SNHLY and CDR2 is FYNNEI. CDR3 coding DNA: TGTGCCAGCAGTGGGGACAGGGGGCATGAGCAGTTCTTC. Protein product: CASSGDRGHEQFF.

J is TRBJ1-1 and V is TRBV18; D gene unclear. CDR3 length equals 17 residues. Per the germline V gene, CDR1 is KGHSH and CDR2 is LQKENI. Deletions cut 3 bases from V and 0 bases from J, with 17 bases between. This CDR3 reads CASSPSLSGVLNTEAFF. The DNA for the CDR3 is TGTGCCAGCTCACCGAGTCTTAGCGGGGTACTGAACACTGAAGCTTTCTTT.

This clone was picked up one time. As DNA, the CDR3 is TGTGCCAGCAGGACACACACGCTTCCGGGACAGCCACACTCTGGAAACACCATATATTTT. Translated, it gives CASRTHTLPGQPHSGNTIYF. The chain carries TRBV7-3 and TRBJ1-3; 7 nucleotides align to TRBD1. The CDR3 is 20 amino acids. V gave up 6 bases and J gave up 0 bases; unmatched junction bases: 20. CDR1 is SGHTA and CDR2 is FQGTGA in the germline V gene.

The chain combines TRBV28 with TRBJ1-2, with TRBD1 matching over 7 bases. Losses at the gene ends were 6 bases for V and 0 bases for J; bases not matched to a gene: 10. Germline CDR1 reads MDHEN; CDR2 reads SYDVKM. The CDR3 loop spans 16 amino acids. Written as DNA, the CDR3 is TGTGCCAGCAGCCAAACAGGGGTCATTTCTAACTATGGCTACACCTTC. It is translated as CASSQTGVISNYGYTF.

In nucleotides, the CDR3 is TGTGCCAGCAGCTTGACAGGCTACGAGCAGTACTTC. It translates to CASSLTGYEQYF. The chain is built from TRBV13 and TRBJ2-7; D may be TRBD1 (6 bases). This CDR3 is built from 12 residues. V was shortened by 3 bases and J by 3 bases, with 6 bases between the two germline ends. Germline CDR1 and CDR2: PRHDT and FYEKMQ (reference sequence).

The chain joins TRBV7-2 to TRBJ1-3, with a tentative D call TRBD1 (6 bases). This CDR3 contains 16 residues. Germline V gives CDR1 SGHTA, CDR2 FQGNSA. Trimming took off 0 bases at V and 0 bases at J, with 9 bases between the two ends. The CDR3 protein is CASSLADRPSGNTIYF. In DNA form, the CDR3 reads TGTGCCAGCAGCTTAGCGGACAGACCCTCTGGAAACACCATATATTTT. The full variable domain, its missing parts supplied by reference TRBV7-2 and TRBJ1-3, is GAGVSQSPSNKVTEKGKDVELRCDPISGHTALYWYRQSLGQGLEFLIYFQGNSAPDKSGLPSDRFSAERTGGSVSTLTIQRTQQEDSAVYLCASSLADRPSGNTIYFGEGSWLTVV.

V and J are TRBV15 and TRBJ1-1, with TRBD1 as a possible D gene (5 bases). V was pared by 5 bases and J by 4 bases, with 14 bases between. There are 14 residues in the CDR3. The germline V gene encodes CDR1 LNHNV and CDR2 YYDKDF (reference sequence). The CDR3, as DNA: TGTGCCACCAGCGGCGCAGGGTTGAGCACTGAAGCTTTCTTT. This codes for CATSGAGLSTEAFF.

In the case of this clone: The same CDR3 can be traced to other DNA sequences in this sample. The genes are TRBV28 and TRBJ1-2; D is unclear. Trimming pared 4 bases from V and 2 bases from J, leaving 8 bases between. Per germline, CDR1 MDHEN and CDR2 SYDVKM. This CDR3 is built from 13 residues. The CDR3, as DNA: TGTGCCAGCAGTTGGGGAGGGAACTATGGCTACACCTTC. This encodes CASSWGGNYGYTF.

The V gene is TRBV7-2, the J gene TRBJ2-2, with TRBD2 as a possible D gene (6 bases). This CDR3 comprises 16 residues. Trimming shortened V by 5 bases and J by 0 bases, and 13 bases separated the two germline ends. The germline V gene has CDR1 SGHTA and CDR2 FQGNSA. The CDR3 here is CASSPYGGTNTGELFF. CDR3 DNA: TGTGCCAGCAGCCCCTACGGCGGGACGAACACCGGGGAGCTGTTTTTT.

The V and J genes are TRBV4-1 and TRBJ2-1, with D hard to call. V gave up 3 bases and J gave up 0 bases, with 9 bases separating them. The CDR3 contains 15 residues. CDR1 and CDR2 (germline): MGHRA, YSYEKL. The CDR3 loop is CASSHLDTSYNEQFF. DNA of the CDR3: TGCGCCAGCAGCCACTTAGATACCTCCTACAATGAGCAGTTCTTC.

The CDR3, as DNA: TGTGCCTGGAGCCGAATCTCCACGAGATTGGAGGGTGAGCAGTACTTC. It codes for CAWSRISTRLEGEQYF. The chain combines TRBV30 with TRBJ2-7; D may be TRBD2 (6 bases). Germline CDR1 and CDR2: GTSNPN and SVGIG (reference sequence). This CDR3 comprises 16 residues. Trimming removed 3 bases at V and 7 bases at J, with 25 bases between.

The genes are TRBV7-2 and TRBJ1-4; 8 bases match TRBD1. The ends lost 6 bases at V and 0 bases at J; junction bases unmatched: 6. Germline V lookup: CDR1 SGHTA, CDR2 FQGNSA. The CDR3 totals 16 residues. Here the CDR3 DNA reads TGTGCCAGCAGTCGTAGGGGACAGGCAACTAATGAAAAACTGTTTTTT. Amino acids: CASSRRGQATNEKLFF.

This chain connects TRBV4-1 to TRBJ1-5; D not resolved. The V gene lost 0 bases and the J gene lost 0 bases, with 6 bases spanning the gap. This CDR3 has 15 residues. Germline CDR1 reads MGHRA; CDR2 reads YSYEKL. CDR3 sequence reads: CASSQEQSSNQPQHF. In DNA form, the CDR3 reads TGCGCCAGCAGCCAAGAGCAGTCTAGCAATCAGCCCCAGCATTTT.

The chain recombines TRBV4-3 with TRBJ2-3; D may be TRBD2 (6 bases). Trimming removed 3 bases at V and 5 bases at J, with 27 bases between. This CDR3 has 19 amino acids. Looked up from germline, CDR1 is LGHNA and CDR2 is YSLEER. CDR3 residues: CASSQQLAPSAGGRDTQYF. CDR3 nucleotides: TGCGCCAGCAGCCAGCAATTAGCCCCTAGCGCCGGGGGTAGAGATACGCAGTATTTT.

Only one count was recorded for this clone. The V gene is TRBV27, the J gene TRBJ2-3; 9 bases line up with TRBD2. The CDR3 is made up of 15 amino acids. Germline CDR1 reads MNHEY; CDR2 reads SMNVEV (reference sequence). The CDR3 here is CAGLAGNSSTDTQYF. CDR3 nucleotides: TGTGCAGGGCTAGCGGGGAACTCTAGCACAGATACGCAGTATTTT.